One sample yielded the 29 T cell receptor beta chains listed below, sequenced in a study of cytomegalovirus exposure and HLA in healthy donors. Sequenced by immunoSEQ multiplex PCR; TCRdb stores in-frame clones only, minus some. Among nearly 80,000 clones listed, roughly 93% were seen once. Sequences were obtained from PBMCs. These TCRs come from a woman under 40 in good health and CMV-seronegative.

Only one count was recorded for this clone. This rearrangement joins TRBV7-2 to TRBJ1-5, with D hard to call. V lost 4 bases, J lost 4 bases, and 8 bases lay in between. The CDR3 is 13 residues long. From germline, CDR1 is SGHTA and CDR2 FQGNSA. This CDR3 reads CASSSDLNQPQHF. The CDR3 DNA reads TGTGCCAGCAGCTCGGACTTGAATCAGCCCCAGCATTTT.

The V and J genes are TRBV7-2 and TRBJ1-1, with TRBD1 identical over 8 bases. Germline-derived CDR1 and CDR2 are SGHTA and FQGNSA. V was pared by 3 bases and J by 5 bases, with 11 bases of the junction left unmatched. The CDR3 totals 16 residues. CDR3 nucleotide sequence: TGTGCCAGCAGCTTTTCCACAGGGGGGAGTCGGACTGAAGCTTTCTTT. It codes for CASSFSTGGSRTEAFF. Using reference TRBV7-2 and TRBJ1-1 for the parts outside the CDR3, the full variable domain is GAGVSQSPSNKVTEKGKDVELRCDPISGHTALYWYRQSLGQGLEFLIYFQGNSAPDKSGLPSDRFSAERTGGSVSTLTIQRTQQEDSAVYLCASSFSTGGSRTEAFFGQGTRLTVV.

The rearrangement uses TRBV11-2 and TRBJ2-6; D not certain. From germline, CDR1 is SGHAT and CDR2 FQNNGV. V lost 4 bases to trimming and J lost 1 base, with 11 bases between them. The length of the CDR3 is 16 residues. DNA for the CDR3: TGTGCCAGCAGCTCCCTGAGGCCATCTGGGGCCAACGTCCTGACTTTC. Amino acids: CASSSLRPSGANVLTF. The full variable domain, its missing parts supplied by reference TRBV11-2 and TRBJ2-6, is EAGVAQSPRYKIIEKRQSVAFWCNPISGHATLYWYQQILGQGPKLLIQFQNNGVVDDSQLPKDRFSAERLKGVDSTLKIQPAKLEDSAVYLCASSSLRPSGANVLTFGAGSRLTVL.

V is TRBV7-2 and J is TRBJ2-5; D is unresolved. Trimming shortened V by 3 bases and J by 4 bases, and 9 bases separated the two germline ends. Per germline, CDR1 SGHTA and CDR2 FQGNSA. The CDR3 has 13 amino acids. The CDR3 bases are TGTGCCAGCAGCTTTTCGCGAGGAGAGACCCAGTACTTC. It is translated as CASSFSRGETQYF.

The CDR3 is CASSPPQGTYGYTF. The CDR3 DNA reads TGCGCCAGCAGCCCCCCACAGGGTACCTATGGCTACACCTTC. The chain uses TRBV4-1 and TRBJ1-2, with D possibly being TRBD1 (6 bases). CDR1 and CDR2 from the germline V gene are MGHRA and YSYEKL. The CDR3 has 14 amino acids. Trimming shortened V by 4 bases and J by 4 bases, and 13 bases separated the two germline ends.

The rearrangement links TRBV28 to TRBJ1-1; D is uncertain. V dropped 6 bases and J dropped 6 bases, with 8 bases sitting between them. Germline V lookup: CDR1 MDHEN, CDR2 SYDVKM. CDR3 length equals 11 residues. The CDR3: CASSLVAEAFF. The CDR3 DNA reads as TGTGCCAGCAGCCTCGTTGCTGAAGCTTTCTTT. Looking up the rest from reference TRBV28 and TRBJ1-1 gives the full variable domain: DVKVTQSSRYLVKRTGEKVFLECVQDMDHENMFWYRQDPGLGLRLIYFSYDVKMKEKGDIPEGYSVSREKKERFSLILESASTNQTSMYLCASSLVAEAFFGQGTRLTVV.

The rearrangement uses TRBV5-1 and TRBJ1-1; a possible D gene is TRBD1 (6 bases). The CDR3 covers 16 residues. The ends were cut back, 4 bases at V and 1 base at J, with 17 bases in the middle. The germline gives CDR1 SGHRS, CDR2 YFSETQ. DNA for the CDR3: TGCGCCAGCAGCGTCTCGGGGGGCCTAACGAACACTGAAGCTTTCTTT. This sequence encodes CASSVSGGLTNTEAFF.

This chain links TRBV9 with TRBJ2-5; 10 nucleotides match TRBD2. Unmatched junction bases numbered 3, after V lost 1 base and J lost 0 bases. Germline V gives CDR1 SGDLS, CDR2 YYNGEE. The length of the CDR3 is 16 residues. CDR3 amino acids: CASSVNSGGYQETQYF. The CDR3 DNA reads TGTGCCAGCAGCGTAAATAGCGGGGGGTACCAAGAGACCCAGTACTTC.

The chain couples TRBV19 to TRBJ1-5; 12 nucleotides match TRBD1. This CDR3 region has 16 residues. The germline V gene encodes CDR1 LNHDA and CDR2 SQIVND (reference sequence). The V gene end was trimmed by 5 bases and the J gene end by 4 bases; junction bases not matched to a gene: 6. The CDR3 coding sequence is TGTGCCAGTAGTGGGGGACAGGGGGCCAGGAATCAGCCCCAGCATTTT. Its translation is CASSGGQGARNQPQHF.

This clone was counted between two and nine times. CDR3 region: CASRLGQGDTYEQYF. The CDR3 DNA is TGTGCCAGCCGCCTTGGGCAGGGCGATACCTACGAGCAGTACTTC. The chain uses TRBV25-1 and TRBJ2-7, with a weak D call TRBD1 (5 bases). V dropped 8 bases and J dropped 2 bases, with 19 bases sitting between them. The CDR3 contains 15 residues. Germline values: CDR1 MGHDK, CDR2 SYGVNS.

This rearrangement joins TRBV4-2 to TRBJ2-4; 7 bases fit TRBD2. The germline V gene encodes CDR1 LGHNA and CDR2 YNFKEQ. The CDR3 contains 15 residues. V was pared by 4 bases and J by 7 bases, with 10 bases of the junction left unmatched. CDR3 in amino acids: CASSPPGGRGNIQYF. CDR3 sequence (DNA): TGTGCCAGCAGCCCCCCTGGGGGGAGGGGTAACATTCAGTACTTC.

This clone showed up just once. This chain uses TRBV7-9 with TRBJ1-6; the D is unclear. Germline V lookup: CDR1 SEHNR, CDR2 FQNEAQ (reference sequence). The CDR3 runs 14 residues. V lost 4 bases and J lost 10, with 14 bases in between. In DNA, the CDR3 is TGTGCCAGCAGCTCTCGGGGTTCGGGCTCACCCCTCCACTTT. Residues: CASSSRGSGSPLHF.

The chain joins TRBV19 to TRBJ1-1; D gene ambiguous. Per germline, CDR1 LNHDA and CDR2 SQIVND (reference sequence). The CDR3 totals 15 residues. V shed 0 bases and J shed 4 bases, with 12 bases lying between them. The CDR3: CASSIEGGWATEAFF. CDR3 bases: TGTGCCAGTAGTATAGAGGGAGGGTGGGCCACTGAAGCTTTCTTT.

This rearrangement joins TRBV5-1 to TRBJ2-7, with TRBD1 identical over 8 bases. The germline CDR1 and CDR2 sequences are SGHRS and YFSETQ. V lost 4 bases to trimming and J lost 6 bases; unmatched junction nucleotides: 12. CDR3 size: 15 residues. In nucleotides, the CDR3 is TGCGCCAGCAGCCTCCAGGGGGCGAGTAGTCGCGAGCAGTACTTC. This sequence encodes CASSLQGASSREQYF.

This clone was seen a single time. This rearrangement joins TRBV18 to TRBJ2-1; 13 bases map to TRBD2. CDR3 length equals 16 residues. The V gene's germline CDR1 is KGHSH and CDR2 LQKENI. V shed 5 bases, J shed 8 bases, and the junction held 9 bases outside the gene matches. The CDR3 reads CASSTLTSGGDDEQFF. CDR3 coding DNA: TGTGCCAGCTCAACCCTAACTAGCGGGGGGGACGATGAGCAGTTCTTC. The full variable domain, completed using reference TRBV18 and TRBJ2-1, is NAGVMQNPRHLVRRRGQEARLRCSPMKGHSHVYWYRQLPEEGLKFMVYLQKENIIDESGMPKERFSAEFPKEGPSILRIQQVVRGDSAAYFCASSTLTSGGDDEQFFGPGTRLTVL.

The chain carries TRBV30 and TRBJ2-7; 8 bases map to TRBD2. The J segment lost 0 bases and the V segment lost 2 bases, leaving 9 bases of the junction unmatched. The CDR3 spans 16 residues. From germline, CDR1 is GTSNPN and CDR2 SVGIG (reference sequence). In DNA form, the CDR3 reads TGTGCCTGGAGTCCCGCCAGCGGGAGCCGCTCCTACGAGCAGTACTTC. Amino acid sequence: CAWSPASGSRSYEQYF. The entire variable domain, with the rest obtained from reference TRBV30 and TRBJ2-7, is as follows: SQTIHQWPATLVQPVGSPLSLECTVEGTSNPNLYWYRQAAGRGLQLLFYSVGIGQISSEVPQNLSASRPQDRQFILSSKKLLLSDSGFYLCAWSPASGSRSYEQYFGPGTRLTVT.

The CDR3 DNA reads TGTGCCAGCAGGGGCGGGGGGACCATAGAGACCCAGTACTTC. Protein sequence: CASRGGGTIETQYF. The chain combines TRBV6-1 with TRBJ2-5; 8 bases are shared with TRBD2. The CDR3 extends over 14 amino acids. Germline CDR1 reads MNHNS; CDR2 reads SASEGT. The junction had 7 bases not matched to a gene; V was cut back by 6 bases and J by 4 bases.

The chain recombines TRBV30 with TRBJ2-7; D call uncertain. Between the trimmed V and J ends, which lost 0 bases and 6 bases, there was a span of 6 bases. CDR1 and CDR2 from the germline V gene are GTSNPN and SVGIG (reference sequence). The CDR3 extends over 11 amino acids. The CDR3: CAWSVLAEQYF. CDR3 sequence (DNA): TGTGCCTGGAGTGTATTAGCCGAGCAGTACTTC.

The chain is built from TRBV7-2 and TRBJ1-2; TRBD1 matches 7 bases. This CDR3 region has 13 residues. Per germline, CDR1 SGHTA and CDR2 FQGNSA. Trimming at V came to 1 base and at J to 6 bases, leaving 2 bases not matched to a gene. The CDR3 sequence: CASSLGTGDGYTF. The CDR3 DNA sequence: TGTGCCAGCAGCTTAGGAACAGGGGATGGCTACACCTTC.

This clone occurred a few times. The gene calls are TRBV29-1 and TRBJ1-1, with D perhaps matching TRBD1 (5 bases). Germline loops: CDR1 SQVTM, CDR2 ANQGSEA. The CDR3 has 12 amino acids. Deletions cut 6 bases from V and 1 base from J, with 9 bases between. CDR3 DNA: TGCAGCGTCATGGACACGAACACTGAAGCTTTCTTT. The encoded protein is CSVMDTNTEAFF.

V usage is TRBV27 and J usage is TRBJ1-4; D is uncertain. In germline, CDR1 is MNHEY, CDR2 SMNVEV (reference sequence). The V and J ends lost 4 bases and 0 bases respectively, with 9 bases between them. The CDR3 extends over 15 amino acids. CDR3 in amino acids: CASSSYGATNEKLFF. In DNA, the CDR3 is TGTGCCAGCAGTTCCTACGGAGCAACTAATGAAAAACTGTTTTTT.

This sequence joins TRBV7-9 and TRBJ2-3; TRBD1 matches 11 bases. Germline-derived CDR1 and CDR2 are SEHNR and FQNEAQ (reference sequence). CDR3 size: 16 residues. V shed 3 bases, J shed 0 bases, and the junction held 2 bases outside the gene matches. The CDR3 here is CASSLGQGVSTDTQYF. CDR3 coding DNA: TGTGCCAGCAGCTTGGGACAGGGGGTGAGCACAGATACGCAGTATTTT.

The chain couples TRBV27 to TRBJ1-6, with D possibly TRBD1 on 5 matching bases. The CDR3 is 14 residues long. Germline V gene data show CDR1 as MNHEY and CDR2 as SMNVEV (reference sequence). Trimming removed 7 bases from V and 7 bases from J, with 14 bases in between. The DNA of the CDR3 is TGTGCCAGCACCGAAGGGGTCGGGAATTCACCCCTCCACTTT. Protein sequence: CASTEGVGNSPLHF.

V and J are TRBV11-1 and TRBJ2-2, with a weak D call TRBD2 (5 bases). V was trimmed by 2 bases and J by 4 bases, leaving 11 bases between them. Germline V gene data show CDR1 as SGHAT and CDR2 as FQDESV (reference sequence). The CDR3 length is 15 residues. CDR3 sequence (DNA): TGTGCCAGCAGCTTATTTACTAGGATCACCGGGGAGCTGTTTTTT. Its translation: CASSLFTRITGELFF. The entire variable domain, with the rest obtained from reference TRBV11-1 and TRBJ2-2, is as follows: EAEVAQSPRYKITEKSQAVAFWCDPISGHATLYWYRQILGQGPELLVQFQDESVVDDSQLPKDRFSAERLKGVDSTLKIQPAELGDSAMYLCASSLFTRITGELFFGEGSRLTVL.

The rearrangement links TRBV19 to TRBJ2-1, with TRBD2 matching 13 bases. Trimming removed 5 bases from V and 4 bases from J; junction bases left unmatched: 5. This CDR3 contains 16 residues. Per the germline V gene, CDR1 is LNHDA and CDR2 is SQIVND (reference sequence). This CDR3 is CASSGTSGKKYNEQFF. The CDR3, as DNA: TGTGCCAGTAGTGGGACTAGCGGGAAGAAGTACAATGAGCAGTTCTTC.

The chain has TRBV4-3 and TRBJ2-7; TRBD2 matches at 16 bases. Germline-derived CDR1 and CDR2 are LGHNA and YSLEER. The junction had 15 bases not matched to a gene; V was cut back by 4 bases and J by 6 bases. The CDR3 runs 19 residues. The CDR3 nucleotides read TGCGCCAGCAGCCTGCCCTTGGGACTAGCGGGGGGGTTTTTTCTCGAGCAGTACTTC. Its protein product is CASSLPLGLAGGFFLEQYF.

The J gene is TRBJ2-1, the V gene TRBV19, with D maybe TRBD2 (6 bases). V was shortened by 7 bases and J by 4 bases, with 14 bases between the two germline ends. The CDR3 is 14 amino acids. Germline V gives CDR1 LNHDA, CDR2 SQIVND (reference sequence). DNA for the CDR3: TGTGCCAGTACCCGCGGGAAGACTTACAATGAGCAGTTCTTC. As protein: CASTRGKTYNEQFF.

The J gene is TRBJ2-1, the V gene TRBV2, with D perhaps TRBD1 (6 bases). CDR3 length equals 19 residues. Trimming removed 5 bases from V and 3 bases from J, with 26 bases in between. Germline V lookup: CDR1 SNHLY, CDR2 FYNNEI. The CDR3 spells CASSSGTGPPPKFYNEQFF. CDR3 bases: TGTGCCAGCAGTTCCGGAACAGGGCCTCCACCGAAATTCTACAATGAGCAGTTCTTC.

This clone has a single count. The chain is built from TRBV19 and TRBJ2-2; D possibly corresponds to TRBD2 (5 bases). The CDR3 consists of 16 residues. CDR1 and CDR2 (germline): LNHDA, SQIVND (reference sequence). V lost 5 bases, J lost 0 bases, and 13 bases lay in between. CDR3 DNA: TGTGCCAGTAGTCCCAAGGTGGGAGCGAACACCGGGGAGCTGTTTTTT. This gives the protein CASSPKVGANTGELFF.